These 14 T cell receptor beta chains came from one sample sequenced in a study of neurological immune-mediated disorders. TCRdb re-called the 5' RACE reads with MiXCR, one entry per CDR3 protein. The repertoire consists of 15,000 or so distinct CDR3 sequences, with less than 15% occurring once and the leading ten covering more than 35%. Sequences were obtained from CD8+ T cells from blood. The receptor set was obtained from a female donor with HTLV-1-associated myelopathy (HAM/TSP).

This clonotype has at least ten counts. The rearrangement links TRBV20-1 to TRBJ2-1; no reliable D call. CDR3 size: 13 residues. Germline V gene lookup returns CDR1 DFQATT and CDR2 SNEGSKA (reference sequence). The V gene lost 4 bases and the J gene lost 7 bases, with 14 bases spanning the gap. Here the CDR3 DNA reads TGCAGTGCTAAACGGGCAGGTTCGAATGAGCAGTTCTTC. Its translation: CSAKRAGSNEQFF.

This clonotype showed up many times. The rearrangement joins TRBV6-6 to TRBJ2-7, with 9 positions matching TRBD2. J gave up 4 bases and V 5 bases, and 6 bases lay outside the gene matches. This CDR3 has 14 amino acids. CDR1 and CDR2 from the germline V gene are MNHNY and SVGAGI (reference sequence). In DNA, the CDR3 is TGTGCCAGCAGTACGGGACTAGCAGCGTACGAGCAGTACTTC. The encoded protein is CASSTGLAAYEQYF.

This clonotype was counted ten times or more. This chain joins TRBV20-1 and TRBJ2-1, with 10 bases matching TRBD1. CDR1 DFQATT and CDR2 SNEGSKA come from the germline V gene (reference sequence). The J segment lost 3 bases and the V segment lost 6 bases, leaving 5 bases of the junction unmatched. The CDR3 is 14 amino acids. CDR3 DNA: TGCAGTGCCCGGGGGACAGGGGACTACAATGAGCAGTTCTTC. Amino acids: CSARGTGDYNEQFF.

In the case of this clonotype: A junction end diverges from the germline sequence, so it may reflect a read error. The chain carries TRBV7-8 and TRBJ2-2, with 9 bases matching TRBD1. Germline V gives CDR1 SGHVS, CDR2 FQNEAQ. The CDR3 is 17 residues long. The CDR3 DNA reads TGTTCCAGCAGCTTCCTCCCCGTGACAGGGGGTCGTGGGGAGCTGTTTTTT. It encodes CSSSFLPVTGGRGELFF. Based on the CDR3 plus reference TRBV7-8 and TRBJ2-2, the full variable domain is GAGVSQSPRYKVAKRGQDVALRCDPISGHVSLFWYQQALGQGPEFLTYFQNEAQLDKSGLPSDRFFAERPEGSVSTLKIQRTQQEDSAVYLCSSSFLPVTGGRGELFFGEGSRLTVL.

The table lists this clonotype with many counts. The chain uses TRBV20-1 and TRBJ2-7, with D perhaps matching TRBD2 (5 bases). V was cut by 1 base and J by 0 bases, with 10 bases left in between. Germline V gene lookup returns CDR1 DFQATT and CDR2 SNEGSKA (reference sequence). This CDR3 region has 14 residues. Here the CDR3 DNA reads TGCAGTGCTAGAGGGAGGCAGAGCTCCTACGAGCAGTACTTC. Translation: CSARGRQSSYEQYF.

This clonotype came up many times. This chain links TRBV12-3 or TRBV12-4 with TRBJ2-7, with D perhaps TRBD2 (5 bases). Trimming pared 0 bases from V and 0 bases from J, leaving 9 bases between. This CDR3 has 15 residues. CDR3: CASSLAGGYSYEQYF. The CDR3 DNA is TGTGCCAGCAGTTTAGCTGGCGGGTACTCCTACGAGCAGTACTTC.

This clonotype occurred many times. The V gene is TRBV7-6, the J gene TRBJ1-3, with TRBD1 as a possible D gene (6 bases). Germline-derived CDR1 and CDR2 are SGHVS and FNYEAQ. The CDR3 sequence is 20 residues long. V shed 2 bases and J shed 0 bases, with 23 bases lying between them. CDR3 DNA sequence: TGTGCCAGCAGCTTACCAGCCGGGACACAGGACGGGGGCTCTGGAAACACCATATATTTT. As protein: CASSLPAGTQDGGSGNTIYF.

This clonotype occurred many times. CDR3 sequence (DNA): TGTGCCAGCAGCTTAGCTCGCGGGCTAGCGGGAGGGTCGGGTGAGCAGTTCTTC. Protein: CASSLARGLAGGSGEQFF. The chain employs TRBV7-2 and TRBJ2-1; 12 nucleotides agree with TRBD2. Losses at the gene ends were 0 bases for V and 9 bases for J; bases not matched to a gene: 12. The length of the CDR3 is 18 residues. CDR1 and CDR2 from the germline V gene are SGHTA and FQGNSA.

This clonotype was picked up many times. V and J are TRBV12-3 or TRBV12-4 and TRBJ2-1; 13 nucleotides agree with TRBD2. This CDR3 region has 16 residues. The trim removed 5 bases at V and 8 bases at J, leaving 9 bases unmatched. For the CDR3, the DNA is TGTGCCAGCAGTGATACCTGGACTAGCGGGAGATATGAGCAGTTCTTC. Its protein is CASSDTWTSGRYEQFF.

This clonotype was observed many times. V usage is TRBV20-1 and J usage is TRBJ2-7; either TRBD1 or TRBD2 may supply D (6 bases each). CDR1 is DFQATT and CDR2 is SNEGSKA in the germline V gene (reference sequence). The CDR3 has 15 amino acids. V was cut by 0 bases and J by 3 bases, with 15 bases left in between. Written as DNA, the CDR3 is TGCAGTGCTAGAGATACGGGGGCCCCTCTCTACGAGCAGTACTTC. This codes for CSARDTGAPLYEQYF.

This chain connects TRBV12-3 or TRBV12-4 to TRBJ1-2; D not resolved. This CDR3 spans 13 amino acids. The V end lost 5 bases, the J end lost 0 bases, and 7 bases lay between the germline ends. The DNA of the CDR3 is TGTGCCAGCAGTCCCACAGCTAACTATGGCTACACCTTC. The encoded protein is CASSPTANYGYTF.

This clonotype was picked up many times. The rearrangement joins TRBV12-3 or TRBV12-4 to TRBJ1-2; D is unclear. The germline V and J ends were trimmed by 3 bases and 7 bases, with 3 bases remaining between them. The CDR3 covers 10 residues. In DNA form, the CDR3 reads TGTGCCAGCAGTTTGGGTGGCTACACCTTC. Encoded protein: CASSLGGYTF.

This clonotype has a count of ten or more. V and J are TRBV5-1 and TRBJ2-3, with 9 bases identical to TRBD2. CDR1 and CDR2 from the germline V gene are SGHRS and YFSETQ. With V trimmed by 0 bases and J by 2 bases, 7 bases remained unmatched. The CDR3 contains 17 residues. The CDR3 region has the DNA TGCGCCAGCAGCTTGGCGCTCGCGGGGGGGACCACAGATACGCAGTATTTT. It is translated as CASSLALAGGTTDTQYF.

The V gene is TRBV7-9, the J gene TRBJ2-2; tentative D call: TRBD2 (6 bases). In germline, CDR1 is SEHNR, CDR2 FQNEAQ (reference sequence). The CDR3 is 18 residues long. The V end was cut by 0 bases, the J end by 7 bases, with 21 bases between. The CDR3 protein is CASSLAPGTSQGNGELFF. DNA of the CDR3: TGTGCCAGCAGCTTAGCGCCTGGTACTAGCCAGGGCAACGGGGAGCTGTTTTTT.